This is a list of T cell receptor beta chains from one sample in a study of blood T cell repertoires in COVID-19. Data came from immunoSEQ multiplex PCR; TCRdb stores just in-frame clones and leaves some out. The table has some 350,000 clones, about 90% seen once; the top ten hold about 6.5%. Sequencing was done on a sample of peripheral blood. The origin of the receptors is a man younger than 35 with active or convalescent COVID-19. Both conserved end residues are part of each CDR3. The D gene is left open where the match is weak. Expanded clones get a size class; other rows say once, few or many, or leave the size out.

d_gene: .; abundance: .; j_gene: TRBJ2-3; v_gene: TRBV29-1; CDR3nt: TGCAGCGCCCTAGGACAGAACACAGATACGCAGTATTTT; CDR3aa: CSALGQNTDTQYF
d_gene: TRBD1; abundance: .; j_gene: TRBJ1-5; v_gene: TRBV6-5; CDR3nt: TGTGCCAGCAGTTACCTTTCAGGGGGCTTTCATCAGCCCCAGCATTTT; CDR3aa: CASSYLSGGFHQPQHF
d_gene: .; abundance: .; j_gene: TRBJ2-3; v_gene: TRBV15; CDR3nt: TGTGCCACCAGACGTAAGCGGGTGGATACGCAGTATTTT; CDR3aa: CATRRKRVDTQYF
d_gene: TRBD1; abundance: .; j_gene: TRBJ2-5; v_gene: TRBV28; CDR3nt: TGTGCCAGCAGTTCTACAGGGGTAGGAGAGACCCAGTACTTC; CDR3aa: CASSSTGVGETQYF
d_gene: .; abundance: .; j_gene: TRBJ1-1; v_gene: TRBV12-3/TRBV12-4; CDR3nt: TGTGCCAGCAGTTTAGAGCCACGTGAAGCTTTCTTT; CDR3aa: CASSLEPREAFF
d_gene: .; abundance: .; j_gene: TRBJ1-3; v_gene: TRBV5-1; CDR3nt: TGCGCCAGCAGCTTGGGAGGGACACGCTCTGGAAACACCATATATTTT; CDR3aa: CASSLGGTRSGNTIYF
d_gene: TRBD2; abundance: .; j_gene: TRBJ2-1; v_gene: TRBV6-4; CDR3nt: TGTGCCAGCAGTGACTCTCCTAGCGGGAGGAGGTATGAGCAGTTCTTC; CDR3aa: CASSDSPSGRRYEQFF
d_gene: TRBD1; abundance: .; j_gene: TRBJ2-7; v_gene: TRBV28; CDR3nt: TGTGCCAGCAGTTTTGCCCAGGGGGTCGGGATCGGGAAGCAGTACTTC; CDR3aa: CASSFAQGVGIGKQYF
d_gene: .; abundance: once; j_gene: TRBJ1-3; v_gene: TRBV2; CDR3nt: TGTGCCAGCAGTGAAGTAAACTGGAGCTCTGGAAACACCATATATTTT; CDR3aa: CASSEVNWSSGNTIYF
d_gene: .; abundance: few; j_gene: TRBJ1-5; v_gene: TRBV5-1; CDR3nt: TGCGCCAGCAGCTTGTTCGGGGATAGCAATCAGCCCCAGCATTTT; CDR3aa: CASSLFGDSNQPQHF
d_gene: .; abundance: .; j_gene: TRBJ1-5; v_gene: TRBV28; CDR3nt: TGTGCCAGCAGTTTATGGGGCAGGGTGATTCCCCAGCATTTT; CDR3aa: CASSLWGRVIPQHF
d_gene: .; abundance: once; j_gene: TRBJ1-2; v_gene: TRBV25-1; CDR3nt: TGTGCCACCCAAGGGGTCTATAGTGGCTACACCTTC; CDR3aa: CATQGVYSGYTF
d_gene: TRBD2; abundance: .; j_gene: TRBJ2-5; v_gene: TRBV7-8; CDR3nt: TGTGCCAGCAGCTTCGGGTTAGCGGGGGGGTTGGAGACCCAGTACTTC; CDR3aa: CASSFGLAGGLETQYF
d_gene: TRBD1; abundance: .; j_gene: TRBJ2-3; v_gene: TRBV28; CDR3nt: TGTGCCAGCATCCTCGGACAGGGGACGACAGATACGCAGTATTTT; CDR3aa: CASILGQGTTDTQYF
d_gene: TRBD2; abundance: .; j_gene: TRBJ2-7; v_gene: TRBV7-9; CDR3nt: TGTGCCAGCAGCTTACTAGCGGGGGGGACCTACGAGCAGTACTTC; CDR3aa: CASSLLAGGTYEQYF
d_gene: TRBD1; abundance: .; j_gene: TRBJ1-2; v_gene: TRBV6-5; CDR3nt: TGTGCCAGCGGGTGGGAACAGGGGAACTATGGCTACACCTTC; CDR3aa: CASGWEQGNYGYTF
d_gene: .; abundance: .; j_gene: TRBJ2-6; v_gene: TRBV19; CDR3nt: TGTGCCAGTAGTATAGTAGGGGATCCCCCCTCTGGGGCCAACGTCCTGACTTTC; CDR3aa: CASSIVGDPPSGANVLTF
d_gene: TRBD1; abundance: .; j_gene: TRBJ1-5; v_gene: TRBV6-5; CDR3nt: TGTGCCAGCAGTTACGGGACAGGGGATCAGCCCCAGCATTTT; CDR3aa: CASSYGTGDQPQHF
d_gene: .; abundance: .; j_gene: TRBJ2-1; v_gene: TRBV7-2; CDR3nt: TGTGCCAGCAGCGGCACTATAGATAATGAGCAGTTCTTC; CDR3aa: CASSGTIDNEQFF
d_gene: .; abundance: .; j_gene: TRBJ1-1; v_gene: TRBV19; CDR3nt: TGTGCCAGTAGTCCGAGGCAGGGGAACAGGAACACTGAAGCTTTCTTT; CDR3aa: CASSPRQGNRNTEAFF
d_gene: .; abundance: .; j_gene: TRBJ2-7; v_gene: TRBV7-8; CDR3nt: TGTGCCAGCTATATGCCGGGCGACAGAGCCTACGAGCAGTACTTC; CDR3aa: CASYMPGDRAYEQYF
d_gene: TRBD1; abundance: .; j_gene: TRBJ1-6; v_gene: TRBV6-5; CDR3nt: TGTGCCAGCAGCCCCGGAACAGGGGGCCGTTCACCCCTCCACTTT; CDR3aa: CASSPGTGGRSPLHF
d_gene: TRBD1; abundance: .; j_gene: TRBJ1-5; v_gene: TRBV10-3; CDR3nt: TGTGCCATCAGCGACACAGGGGGGGTCTTCCCCCAGCATTTT; CDR3aa: CAISDTGGVFPQHF
d_gene: .; abundance: .; j_gene: TRBJ2-3; v_gene: TRBV27; CDR3nt: TGTGCCAGCAGTTTAAGCTCAGATACGCAGTATTTT; CDR3aa: CASSLSSDTQYF
d_gene: TRBD2; abundance: .; j_gene: TRBJ2-3; v_gene: TRBV7-2; CDR3nt: TGTGCCAGCAGCTACGGACTAGCGGGGGCCCGGGGGGCAGATACGCAGTATTTT; CDR3aa: CASSYGLAGARGADTQYF
d_gene: .; abundance: .; j_gene: TRBJ1-5; v_gene: TRBV6-2/TRBV6-3; CDR3nt: TGTGCCAGCAGTCCCGGCGGCGTGTCGGGCAATCAGCCCCAGCATTTT; CDR3aa: CASSPGGVSGNQPQHF
d_gene: TRBD1; abundance: .; j_gene: TRBJ1-4; v_gene: TRBV5-6; CDR3nt: TGTGCCAGCACCAGGGGGTTCCGCGCAACTAATGAAAAACTGTTTTTT; CDR3aa: CASTRGFRATNEKLFF
d_gene: .; abundance: .; j_gene: TRBJ1-1; v_gene: TRBV21-1; CDR3nt: TGTGCCAGCAGCCCCTACCGACGGGGTCAGGCCACTGAAGCTTTCTTT; CDR3aa: CASSPYRRGQATEAFF
d_gene: .; abundance: once; j_gene: TRBJ1-6; v_gene: TRBV9; CDR3nt: TGTGCCAGCAGCCCCGGGGAGTCGTCACGGACACCCCTCCACTTT; CDR3aa: CASSPGESSRTPLHF
d_gene: TRBD2; abundance: .; j_gene: TRBJ2-1; v_gene: TRBV5-1; CDR3nt: TGCGCCAGCAGCTTGAGGGCGGGAGCCAATGAGCAGTTCTTC; CDR3aa: CASSLRAGANEQFF